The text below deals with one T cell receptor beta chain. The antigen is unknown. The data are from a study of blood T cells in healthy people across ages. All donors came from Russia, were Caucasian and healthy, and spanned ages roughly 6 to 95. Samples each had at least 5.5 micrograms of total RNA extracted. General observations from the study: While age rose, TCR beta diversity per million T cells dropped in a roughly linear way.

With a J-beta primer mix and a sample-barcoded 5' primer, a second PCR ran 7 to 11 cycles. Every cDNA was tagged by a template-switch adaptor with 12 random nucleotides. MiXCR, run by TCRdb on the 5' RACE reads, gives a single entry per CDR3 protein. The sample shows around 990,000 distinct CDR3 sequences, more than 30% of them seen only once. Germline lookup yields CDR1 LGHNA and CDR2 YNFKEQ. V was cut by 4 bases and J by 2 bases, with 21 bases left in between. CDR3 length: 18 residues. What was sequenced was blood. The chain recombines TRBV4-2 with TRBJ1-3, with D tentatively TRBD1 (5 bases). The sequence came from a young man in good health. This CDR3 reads CASSRLPVTVEAGNTIYF. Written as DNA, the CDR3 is TGTGCCAGCAGCCGACTTCCTGTGACAGTAGAGGCTGGAAACACCATATATTTT.